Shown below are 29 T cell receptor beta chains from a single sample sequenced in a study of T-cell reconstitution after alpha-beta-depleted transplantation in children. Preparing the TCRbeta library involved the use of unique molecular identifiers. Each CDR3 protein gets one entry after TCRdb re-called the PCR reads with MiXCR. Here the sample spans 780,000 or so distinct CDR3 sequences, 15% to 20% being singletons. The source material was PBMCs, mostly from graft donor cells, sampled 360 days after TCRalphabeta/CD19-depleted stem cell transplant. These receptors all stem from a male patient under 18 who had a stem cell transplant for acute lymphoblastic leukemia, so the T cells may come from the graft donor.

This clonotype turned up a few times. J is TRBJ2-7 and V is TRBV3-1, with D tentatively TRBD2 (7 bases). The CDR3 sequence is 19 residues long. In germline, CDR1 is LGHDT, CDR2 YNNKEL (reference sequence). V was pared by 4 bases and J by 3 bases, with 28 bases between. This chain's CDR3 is CASSPRGEGTGQIRYEQYF. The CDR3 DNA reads TGTGCCAGCAGCCCAAGAGGGGAGGGAACTGGACAGATTCGCTACGAGCAGTACTTC.

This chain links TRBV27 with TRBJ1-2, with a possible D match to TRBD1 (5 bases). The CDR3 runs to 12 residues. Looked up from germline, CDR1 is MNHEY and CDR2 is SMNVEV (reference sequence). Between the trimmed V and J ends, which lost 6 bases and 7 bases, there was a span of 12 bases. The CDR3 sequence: CASSFKGRGYTF. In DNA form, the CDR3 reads TGTGCCAGCAGCTTTAAGGGGCGTGGCTACACCTTC.

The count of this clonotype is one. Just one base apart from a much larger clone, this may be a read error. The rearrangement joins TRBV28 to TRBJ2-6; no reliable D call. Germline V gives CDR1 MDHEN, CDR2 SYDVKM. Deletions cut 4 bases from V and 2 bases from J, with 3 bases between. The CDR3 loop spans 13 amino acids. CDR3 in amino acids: CASSWTGANVLTF. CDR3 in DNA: TGTGCCAGCAGTTGGACTGGGGCCAACGTCCTGACTTTC.

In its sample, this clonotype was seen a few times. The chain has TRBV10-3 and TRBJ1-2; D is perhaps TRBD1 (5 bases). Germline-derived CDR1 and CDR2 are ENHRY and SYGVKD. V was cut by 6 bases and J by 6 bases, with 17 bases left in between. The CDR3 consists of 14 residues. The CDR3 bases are TGTGCCATCAGGGCAGGGCGGGGTGCGAATGGCTACACCTTC. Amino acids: CAIRAGRGANGYTF.

This chain's CDR3 is CASSLHQTSGSLTDTQYF. In nucleotides, the CDR3 is TGTGCCAGCAGCTTACACCAGACTAGCGGGAGCCTCACAGATACGCAGTATTTT. The chain recombines TRBV11-2 with TRBJ2-3; 12 bases align to TRBD2. The CDR3 is 18 residues long. After removal of 2 bases from V and 2 bases from J, the junction contained 8 bases not matched to a gene. The germline V gene encodes CDR1 SGHAT and CDR2 FQNNGV.

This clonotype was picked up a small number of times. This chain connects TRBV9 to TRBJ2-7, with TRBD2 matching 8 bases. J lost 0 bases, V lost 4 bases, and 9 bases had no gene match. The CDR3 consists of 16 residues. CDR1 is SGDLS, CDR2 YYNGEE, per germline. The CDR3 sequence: CASSPGVAGRSYEQYF. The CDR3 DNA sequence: TGTGCCAGCAGCCCCGGGGTAGCGGGACGCTCCTACGAGCAGTACTTC.

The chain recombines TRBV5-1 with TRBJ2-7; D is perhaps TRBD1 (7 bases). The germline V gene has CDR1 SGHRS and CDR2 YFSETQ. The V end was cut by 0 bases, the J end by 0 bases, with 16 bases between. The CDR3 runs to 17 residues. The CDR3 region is CASSLAGGGRASYEQYF. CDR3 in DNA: TGCGCCAGCAGCTTGGCCGGAGGGGGCAGGGCCTCCTACGAGCAGTACTTC. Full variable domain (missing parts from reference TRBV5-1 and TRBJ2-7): KAGVTQTPRYLIKTRGQQVTLSCSPISGHRSVSWYQQTPGQGLQFLFEYFSETQRNKGNFPGRFSGRQFSNSRSEMNVSTLELGDSALYLCASSLAGGGRASYEQYFGPGTRLTVT.

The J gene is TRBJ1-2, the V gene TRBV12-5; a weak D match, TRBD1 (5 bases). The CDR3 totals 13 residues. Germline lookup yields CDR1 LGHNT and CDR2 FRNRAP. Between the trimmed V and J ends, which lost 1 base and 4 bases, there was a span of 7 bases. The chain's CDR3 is CASGLGQIYGYTF. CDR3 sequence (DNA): TGTGCTAGTGGTTTGGGACAGATCTATGGCTACACCTTC. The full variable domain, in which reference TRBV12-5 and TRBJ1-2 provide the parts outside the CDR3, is DARVTQTPRHKVTEMGQEVTMRCQPILGHNTVFWYRQTMMQGLELLAYFRNRAPLDDSGMPKDRFSAEMPDATLATLKIQPSEPRDSAVYFCASGLGQIYGYTFGSGTRLTVV.

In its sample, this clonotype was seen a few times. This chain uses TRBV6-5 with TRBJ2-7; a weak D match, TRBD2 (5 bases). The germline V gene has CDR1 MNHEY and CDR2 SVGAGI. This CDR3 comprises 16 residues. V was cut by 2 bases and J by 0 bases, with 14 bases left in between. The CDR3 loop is CASSYPSQRNSYEQYF. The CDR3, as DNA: TGTGCCAGCAGTTACCCATCACAGCGGAACTCCTACGAGCAGTACTTC.

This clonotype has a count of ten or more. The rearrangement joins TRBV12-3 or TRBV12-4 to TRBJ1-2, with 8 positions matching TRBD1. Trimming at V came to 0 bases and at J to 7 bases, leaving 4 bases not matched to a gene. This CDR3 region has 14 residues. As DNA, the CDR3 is TGTGCCAGCAGTTTAGCGACAGGGGCCGCTGGCTACACCTTC. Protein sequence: CASSLATGAAGYTF.

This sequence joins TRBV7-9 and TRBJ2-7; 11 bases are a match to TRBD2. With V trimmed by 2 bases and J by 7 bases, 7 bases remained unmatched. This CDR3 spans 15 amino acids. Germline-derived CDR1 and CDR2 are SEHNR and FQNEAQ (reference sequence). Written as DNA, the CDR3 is TGTGCCAGCAGCTTAAAACTAGCGGGAGTAATGGAGCAGTACTTC. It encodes CASSLKLAGVMEQYF.

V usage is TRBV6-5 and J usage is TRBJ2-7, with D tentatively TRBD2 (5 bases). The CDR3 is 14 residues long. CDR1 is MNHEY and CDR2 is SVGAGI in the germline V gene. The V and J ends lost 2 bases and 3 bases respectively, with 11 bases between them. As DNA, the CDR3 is TGTGCCAGCAGTTACGTCCCTGGAGGCTACGAGCAGTACTTC. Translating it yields CASSYVPGGYEQYF.

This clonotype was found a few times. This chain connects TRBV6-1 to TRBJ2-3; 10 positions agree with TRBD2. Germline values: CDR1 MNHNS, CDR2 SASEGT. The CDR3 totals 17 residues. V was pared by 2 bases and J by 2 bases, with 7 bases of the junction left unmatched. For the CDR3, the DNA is TGTGCCAGCAGTGAAACTGGGACTAGCGATCCCACAGATACGCAGTATTTT. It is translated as CASSETGTSDPTDTQYF.

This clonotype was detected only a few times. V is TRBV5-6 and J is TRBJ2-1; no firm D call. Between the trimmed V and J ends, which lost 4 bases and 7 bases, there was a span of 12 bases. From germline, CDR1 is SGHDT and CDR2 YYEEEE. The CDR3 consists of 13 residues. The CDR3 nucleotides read TGTGCCAGCAGCCCCAGAGACTGGAATGAGCAGTTCTTC. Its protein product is CASSPRDWNEQFF.

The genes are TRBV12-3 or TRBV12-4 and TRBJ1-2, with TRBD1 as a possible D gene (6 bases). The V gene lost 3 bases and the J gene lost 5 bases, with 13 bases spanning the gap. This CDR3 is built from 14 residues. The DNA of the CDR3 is TGTGCCAGCAGTTTGAGGGGGGTCGGGTATGGCTACACCTTC. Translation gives CASSLRGVGYGYTF.

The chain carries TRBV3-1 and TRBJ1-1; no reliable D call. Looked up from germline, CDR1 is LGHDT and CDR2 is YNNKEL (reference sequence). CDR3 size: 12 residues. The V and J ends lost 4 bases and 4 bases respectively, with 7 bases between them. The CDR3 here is CASSLRFTEAFF. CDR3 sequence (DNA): TGTGCCAGCAGCCTCAGGTTCACTGAAGCTTTCTTT.

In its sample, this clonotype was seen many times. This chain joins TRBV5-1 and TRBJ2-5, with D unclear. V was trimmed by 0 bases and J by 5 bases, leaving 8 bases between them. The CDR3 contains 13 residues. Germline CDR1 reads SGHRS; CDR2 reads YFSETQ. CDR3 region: CASSLGGWETQYF. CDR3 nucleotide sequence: TGCGCCAGCAGCTTGGGGGGTTGGGAGACCCAGTACTTC.

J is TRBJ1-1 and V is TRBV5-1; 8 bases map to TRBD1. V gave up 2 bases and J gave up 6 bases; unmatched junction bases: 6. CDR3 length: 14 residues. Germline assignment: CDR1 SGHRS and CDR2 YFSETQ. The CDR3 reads CASSFRTGFAEAFF. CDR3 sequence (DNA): TGCGCCAGCAGCTTTAGGACAGGGTTCGCTGAAGCTTTCTTT.

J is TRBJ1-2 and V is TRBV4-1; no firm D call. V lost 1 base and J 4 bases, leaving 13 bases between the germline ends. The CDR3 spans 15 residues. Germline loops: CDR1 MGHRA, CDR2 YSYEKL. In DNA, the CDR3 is TGCGCCAGCAGCCAAGTTCTTGCAGAATCCTATGGCTACACCTTC. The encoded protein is CASSQVLAESYGYTF.

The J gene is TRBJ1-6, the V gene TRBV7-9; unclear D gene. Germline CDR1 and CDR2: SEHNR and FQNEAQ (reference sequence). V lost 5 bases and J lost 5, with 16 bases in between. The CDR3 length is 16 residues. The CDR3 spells CASSLLGRKDNSPLHF. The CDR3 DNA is TGTGCCAGCAGCCTTCTAGGGAGGAAAGATAATTCACCCCTCCACTTT.

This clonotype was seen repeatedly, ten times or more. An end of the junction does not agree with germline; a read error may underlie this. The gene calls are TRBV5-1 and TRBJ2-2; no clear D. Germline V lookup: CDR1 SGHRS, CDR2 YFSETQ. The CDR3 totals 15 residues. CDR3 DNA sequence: TGTGCCAGCAGTTTAGGCAGTGCGAACACCGGGGAGCTGTTTTTT. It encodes CASSLGSANTGELFF.

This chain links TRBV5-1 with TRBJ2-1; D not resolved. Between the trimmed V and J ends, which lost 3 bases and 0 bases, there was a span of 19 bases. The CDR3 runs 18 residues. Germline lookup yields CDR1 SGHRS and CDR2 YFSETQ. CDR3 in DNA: TGCGCCAGCAGCTCTTTGATCCAGGCTCTGAGCTCCTACAATGAGCAGTTCTTC. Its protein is CASSSLIQALSSYNEQFF.

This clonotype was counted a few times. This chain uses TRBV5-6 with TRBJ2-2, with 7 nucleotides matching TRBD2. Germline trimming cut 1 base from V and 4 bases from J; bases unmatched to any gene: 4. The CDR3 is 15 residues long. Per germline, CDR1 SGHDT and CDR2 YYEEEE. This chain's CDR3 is CASSLPSGFTGELFF. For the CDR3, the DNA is TGTGCCAGCAGCTTGCCTAGCGGTTTCACCGGGGAGCTGTTTTTT.

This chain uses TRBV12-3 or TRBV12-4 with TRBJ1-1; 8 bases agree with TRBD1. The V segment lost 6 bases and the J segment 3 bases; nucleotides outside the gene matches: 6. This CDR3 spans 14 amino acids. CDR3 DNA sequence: TGTGCCAGCAGAATACGACAGGGGTACACTGAAGCTTTCTTT. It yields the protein CASRIRQGYTEAFF.

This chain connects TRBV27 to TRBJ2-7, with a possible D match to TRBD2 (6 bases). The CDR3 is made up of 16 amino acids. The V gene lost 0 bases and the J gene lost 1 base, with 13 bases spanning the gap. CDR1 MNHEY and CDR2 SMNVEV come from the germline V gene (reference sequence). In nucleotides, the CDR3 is TGTGCCAGCAGTTTATCGGTAATAGCGGCTTCCTACGAGCAGTACTTC. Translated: CASSLSVIAASYEQYF.

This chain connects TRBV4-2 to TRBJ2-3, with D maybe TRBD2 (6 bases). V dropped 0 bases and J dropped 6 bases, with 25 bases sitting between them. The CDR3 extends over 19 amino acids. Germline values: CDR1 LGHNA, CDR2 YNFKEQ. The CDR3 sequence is CASSQERQRGSGRLDTQYF. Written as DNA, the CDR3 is TGTGCCAGCAGCCAAGAACGTCAGAGGGGTAGCGGTAGGTTGGATACGCAGTATTTT.

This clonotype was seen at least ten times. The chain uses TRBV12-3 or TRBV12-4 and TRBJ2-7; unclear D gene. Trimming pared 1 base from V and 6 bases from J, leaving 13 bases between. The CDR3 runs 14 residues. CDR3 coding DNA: TGTGCCAGCAGTTTAGGGACGTTCCTGGGCGAGCAGTACTTC. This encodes CASSLGTFLGEQYF.

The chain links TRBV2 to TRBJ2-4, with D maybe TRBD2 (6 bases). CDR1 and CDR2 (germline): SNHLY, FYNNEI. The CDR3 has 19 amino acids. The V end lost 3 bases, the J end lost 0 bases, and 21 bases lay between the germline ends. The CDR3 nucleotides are TGTGCCAGCAGTGACCCAGCGGGCCCAGTCATACTAGCCAAAAACATTCAGTACTTC. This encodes CASSDPAGPVILAKNIQYF.

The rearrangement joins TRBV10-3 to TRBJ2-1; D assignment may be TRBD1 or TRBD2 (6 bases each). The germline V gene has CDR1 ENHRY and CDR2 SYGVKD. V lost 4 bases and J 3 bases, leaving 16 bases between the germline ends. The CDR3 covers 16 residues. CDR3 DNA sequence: TGTGCCATCAGTGGTGGGGGCCACGGGGGCTACAATGAGCAGTTCTTC. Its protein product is CAISGGGHGGYNEQFF.